This T cell receptor beta chain came from a study of T cell changes during pregnancy in multiple sclerosis (dated by TCRdb to about 2019). Some background on the complete study: The study examined how the T cell repertoire changed over the course of pregnancy in women with multiple sclerosis.

V is trimmed back by 4 bases and J by 9 bases, and the junction contains 10 bases that no gene match accounts for. CDR1 and CDR2 were assigned from the germline V gene as SGHTS and YDEGEE. The CDR3 has 14 amino acids, counting the end cysteine and phenylalanine. The retained sequence is limited to the CDR3, 42 bases, with the frame set at the first base. The library was made by the immunoSEQ multiplex PCR assay. Drawn from immuneACCESS, this table holds only the in-frame rearrangements with V and J called that TCRdb kept. Clones are partly lost; checked studies trace under half to an unresolved V gene and leave the rest unexplained. The sample table contains roughly 45,000 clones; only one count was recorded for roughly 90% of them. Clones ranked in the top ten supply approximately 1.6% of the sample. This clone occurred once. The specificity of this receptor is unknown. Qualities for individual bases were not recorded, and no much larger clone is one base off.

This receptor chain uses TRBV5-8 and TRBJ2-1, with 7 junctional bases fitting TRBD2. This sequence was found in a female donor in good health, enrolled as a control in a pregnancy study. The material was peripheral blood, obtained in the first trimester of pregnancy. For the CDR3, the sequence is CASSPGLGDGEQFF. The bases read TGTGCCAGCAGCCCCGGACTAGGGGACGGTGAGCAGTTCTTC.